The source of this T cell receptor beta chain is a study of CD8+ T cells in alopecia areata. RNA extraction and reverse transcription yielded cDNA as sequencing template. Profiling relied on immunoSEQ multiplex PCR, and the TCRdb table lists in-frame clones only, not all of them. The sample includes some 190,000 clones, 51% of them seen just once. V was clipped by 3 bases and J by 1 base, with 7 bases between them. The CDR3 spans 13 residues. The germline CDR1 and CDR2 sequences are SGDLS and YYNGEE. A word on this clone: Other nucleotide sequences from this sample produce the same CDR3.

Noted treatment: oral pan-JAK inhibitor, 5-10 mg twice daily. This sequence was found in a human donor with alopecia areata. The J gene is TRBJ1-1, the V gene TRBV9; D uncertain. Sample: CD8+ T cells sorted from blood, taken at week 52, from a patient treated with tofacitinib. The CDR3 region is CASSEGGNTEAFF. The CDR3 DNA sequence: TGTGCCAGCAGCGAGGGAGGGAACACTGAAGCTTTCTTT.